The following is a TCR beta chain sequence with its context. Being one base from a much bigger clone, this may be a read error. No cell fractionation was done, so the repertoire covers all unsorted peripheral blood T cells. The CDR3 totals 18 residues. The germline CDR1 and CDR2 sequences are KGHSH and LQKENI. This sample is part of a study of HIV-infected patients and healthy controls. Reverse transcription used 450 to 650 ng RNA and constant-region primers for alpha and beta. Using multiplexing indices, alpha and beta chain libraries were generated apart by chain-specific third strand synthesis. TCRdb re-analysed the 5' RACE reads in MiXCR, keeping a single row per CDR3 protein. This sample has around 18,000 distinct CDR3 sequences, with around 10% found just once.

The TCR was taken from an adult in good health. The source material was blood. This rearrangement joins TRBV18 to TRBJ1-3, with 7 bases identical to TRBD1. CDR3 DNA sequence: TGTGCCAGCTCGCTCACGGGACAGCTGGGCCTCTCTGGAGACACCATATATTTT. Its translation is CASSLTGQLGLSGDTIYF.